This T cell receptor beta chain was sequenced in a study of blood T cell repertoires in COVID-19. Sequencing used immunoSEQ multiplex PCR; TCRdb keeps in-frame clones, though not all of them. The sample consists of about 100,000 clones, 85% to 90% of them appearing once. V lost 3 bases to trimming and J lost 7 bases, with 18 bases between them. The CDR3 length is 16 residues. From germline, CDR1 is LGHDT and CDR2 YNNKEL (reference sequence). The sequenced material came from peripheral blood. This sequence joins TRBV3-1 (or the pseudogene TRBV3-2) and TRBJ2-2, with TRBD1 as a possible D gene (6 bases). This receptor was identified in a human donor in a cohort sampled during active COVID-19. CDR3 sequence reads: CASSHTTGIIGGELFF. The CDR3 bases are TGTGCCAGCAGCCATACCACAGGGATAATCGGCGGGGAGCTGTTTTTT.